This paragraph reports one T cell receptor beta chain. TCRdb keeps only in-frame clones here, not all; method: immunoSEQ multiplex PCR. This table holds tens of thousands of clones, 85% to 95% found once. The sample originates from a study of blood T cell repertoires in COVID-19. Turning to the study itself: The analysed material was cDNA or gDNA that came from T cells, B-cell-depleted T cells, or PBMCs.

The CDR3 is 14 amino acids. The V gene's germline CDR1 is KGHSH and CDR2 LQKENI. With 4 bases removed from V and 4 bases from J, the gap between germline ends came to 13 bases. The clonotype was recovered from a male donor with active COVID-19. The rearrangement links TRBV18 to TRBJ1-1; weak D call: TRBD1 (5 bases). Sequencing was performed on peripheral blood. In DNA form, the CDR3 reads TGTGCCAGCTCACGGGAAACCGGGGGCACTGAAGCTTTCTTT. Translated, it gives CASSRETGGTEAFF.